The entry below describes one TCR beta chain. Its antigen is not identified. The data originate from a study of blood T cells in healthy people across ages. RNA extraction gave at least 5.5 micrograms of total RNA per sample. General study points: Unsorted PBMCs ruled out conclusive naive versus antigen-experienced comparison. When set beside aged donors, long-lived donors presented more naive CD4+ cells and higher diversity.

Germline V gene sequence: CDR1 SEHNR, CDR2 FQNEAQ (reference sequence). The CDR3 is 13 amino acids. A second roughly 6 to 12 cycle PCR used barcoded and J-beta primers. Each cDNA was tagged by a template-switch adaptor containing 12 random nucleotides. TCRdb independently ran MiXCR on the 5' RACE reads; one entry per CDR3 protein. The sample lists about 640,000 distinct CDR3 sequences, under 70% occurring once. Sequenced: blood. The receptor comes from a man aged 60 to 75 in good health. This chain joins TRBV7-9 and TRBJ2-5; D possibly corresponds to TRBD1 (5 bases). Judging by the DNA end, TRBJ2-7 fits better; the J call may be wrong. CDR3 nucleotides: TGTGCCAGCAGCTTAGGACAGTTCCACGAGCAGTACTTC. Translating it yields CASSLGQFHEQYF.